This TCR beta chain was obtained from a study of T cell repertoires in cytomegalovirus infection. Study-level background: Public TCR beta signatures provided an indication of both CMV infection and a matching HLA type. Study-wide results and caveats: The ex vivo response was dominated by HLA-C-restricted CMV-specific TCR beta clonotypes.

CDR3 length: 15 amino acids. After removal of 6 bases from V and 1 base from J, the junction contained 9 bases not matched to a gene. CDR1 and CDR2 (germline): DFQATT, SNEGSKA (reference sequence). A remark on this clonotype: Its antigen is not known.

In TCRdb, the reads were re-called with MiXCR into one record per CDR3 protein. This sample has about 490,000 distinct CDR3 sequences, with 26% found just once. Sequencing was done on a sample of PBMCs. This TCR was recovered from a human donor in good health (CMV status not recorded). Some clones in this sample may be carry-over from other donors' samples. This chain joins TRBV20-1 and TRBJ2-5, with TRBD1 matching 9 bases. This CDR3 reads CSADDRGIFQETQYF. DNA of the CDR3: TGCAGTGCAGATGACAGGGGGATTTTCCAAGAGACCCAGTACTTC.